This T cell receptor (beta chain) was retrieved from a study of cytomegalovirus exposure and HLA in healthy donors. Points from the study as a whole: Near-uniform donor sequencing depth was presumed by presence/absence analyses. The study listed 150 to 200 cytomegalovirus-associated TCR beta chains. Reports state that TCR beta sequences accurately predicted most subjects' HLA-A and HLA-B alleles.

For this clone: Its cognate antigen is unknown.

It was with 60 Vbeta and 13 Jbeta primers that the PCR ran. Libraries were prepared by immunoSEQ multiplex PCR; TCRdb keeps only in-frame clonotypes and omits some of them. This sample has some 180,000 clones, with about 85% found just once. This clonotype originated in a boy under 10 years old in good health and CMV-seronegative. The sample was PBMCs.

CDR3 sequence (DNA): TGTGCCATCAGTGAGTCGACTCGGGCAGGGGCCACAGATACGCAGTATTTT. Protein sequence: CAISESTRAGATDTQYF. The chain uses TRBV10-3 and TRBJ2-3; a weak D match, TRBD1 (6 bases). The CDR3 extends over 17 amino acids. CDR1 is ENHRY, CDR2 SYGVKD, per germline. Trimming removed 0 bases at V and 2 bases at J, with 15 bases between.